The sequence of this T cell receptor (beta chain) was determined in a study of blood T cell repertoires in COVID-19. Study background: COVID-19 samples, acute and convalescent, were from the United States, Italy and Spain. Sample material is recorded as cDNA or gDNA derived from T cells, B-cell-depleted T cells, or PBMCs.

V dropped 3 bases and J dropped 2 bases, with 16 bases sitting between them. Germline lookup yields CDR1 SQVTM and CDR2 ANQGSEA. This CDR3 region has 15 residues. Per the original methods: Counts of nucleated cells, estimated from reference gene primer amplification, were obtained. Assay: immunoSEQ multiplex PCR; the TCRdb copy retains only in-frame clones and omits some. V and J calls and clone size are given by that table; D and trimming were obtained from the DNA. The sample has 100,000 to 120,000 clones, 88% seen once. The source of this sequence is a woman between 45 and 65 years old with acute or convalescent COVID-19. Source material: peripheral blood. The gene calls are TRBV29-1 and TRBJ2-5; D ambiguous. This chain's CDR3 is CSVDEATIPQETQYF. CDR3 sequence (DNA): TGCAGCGTTGATGAAGCCACTATTCCGCAAGAGACCCAGTACTTC.